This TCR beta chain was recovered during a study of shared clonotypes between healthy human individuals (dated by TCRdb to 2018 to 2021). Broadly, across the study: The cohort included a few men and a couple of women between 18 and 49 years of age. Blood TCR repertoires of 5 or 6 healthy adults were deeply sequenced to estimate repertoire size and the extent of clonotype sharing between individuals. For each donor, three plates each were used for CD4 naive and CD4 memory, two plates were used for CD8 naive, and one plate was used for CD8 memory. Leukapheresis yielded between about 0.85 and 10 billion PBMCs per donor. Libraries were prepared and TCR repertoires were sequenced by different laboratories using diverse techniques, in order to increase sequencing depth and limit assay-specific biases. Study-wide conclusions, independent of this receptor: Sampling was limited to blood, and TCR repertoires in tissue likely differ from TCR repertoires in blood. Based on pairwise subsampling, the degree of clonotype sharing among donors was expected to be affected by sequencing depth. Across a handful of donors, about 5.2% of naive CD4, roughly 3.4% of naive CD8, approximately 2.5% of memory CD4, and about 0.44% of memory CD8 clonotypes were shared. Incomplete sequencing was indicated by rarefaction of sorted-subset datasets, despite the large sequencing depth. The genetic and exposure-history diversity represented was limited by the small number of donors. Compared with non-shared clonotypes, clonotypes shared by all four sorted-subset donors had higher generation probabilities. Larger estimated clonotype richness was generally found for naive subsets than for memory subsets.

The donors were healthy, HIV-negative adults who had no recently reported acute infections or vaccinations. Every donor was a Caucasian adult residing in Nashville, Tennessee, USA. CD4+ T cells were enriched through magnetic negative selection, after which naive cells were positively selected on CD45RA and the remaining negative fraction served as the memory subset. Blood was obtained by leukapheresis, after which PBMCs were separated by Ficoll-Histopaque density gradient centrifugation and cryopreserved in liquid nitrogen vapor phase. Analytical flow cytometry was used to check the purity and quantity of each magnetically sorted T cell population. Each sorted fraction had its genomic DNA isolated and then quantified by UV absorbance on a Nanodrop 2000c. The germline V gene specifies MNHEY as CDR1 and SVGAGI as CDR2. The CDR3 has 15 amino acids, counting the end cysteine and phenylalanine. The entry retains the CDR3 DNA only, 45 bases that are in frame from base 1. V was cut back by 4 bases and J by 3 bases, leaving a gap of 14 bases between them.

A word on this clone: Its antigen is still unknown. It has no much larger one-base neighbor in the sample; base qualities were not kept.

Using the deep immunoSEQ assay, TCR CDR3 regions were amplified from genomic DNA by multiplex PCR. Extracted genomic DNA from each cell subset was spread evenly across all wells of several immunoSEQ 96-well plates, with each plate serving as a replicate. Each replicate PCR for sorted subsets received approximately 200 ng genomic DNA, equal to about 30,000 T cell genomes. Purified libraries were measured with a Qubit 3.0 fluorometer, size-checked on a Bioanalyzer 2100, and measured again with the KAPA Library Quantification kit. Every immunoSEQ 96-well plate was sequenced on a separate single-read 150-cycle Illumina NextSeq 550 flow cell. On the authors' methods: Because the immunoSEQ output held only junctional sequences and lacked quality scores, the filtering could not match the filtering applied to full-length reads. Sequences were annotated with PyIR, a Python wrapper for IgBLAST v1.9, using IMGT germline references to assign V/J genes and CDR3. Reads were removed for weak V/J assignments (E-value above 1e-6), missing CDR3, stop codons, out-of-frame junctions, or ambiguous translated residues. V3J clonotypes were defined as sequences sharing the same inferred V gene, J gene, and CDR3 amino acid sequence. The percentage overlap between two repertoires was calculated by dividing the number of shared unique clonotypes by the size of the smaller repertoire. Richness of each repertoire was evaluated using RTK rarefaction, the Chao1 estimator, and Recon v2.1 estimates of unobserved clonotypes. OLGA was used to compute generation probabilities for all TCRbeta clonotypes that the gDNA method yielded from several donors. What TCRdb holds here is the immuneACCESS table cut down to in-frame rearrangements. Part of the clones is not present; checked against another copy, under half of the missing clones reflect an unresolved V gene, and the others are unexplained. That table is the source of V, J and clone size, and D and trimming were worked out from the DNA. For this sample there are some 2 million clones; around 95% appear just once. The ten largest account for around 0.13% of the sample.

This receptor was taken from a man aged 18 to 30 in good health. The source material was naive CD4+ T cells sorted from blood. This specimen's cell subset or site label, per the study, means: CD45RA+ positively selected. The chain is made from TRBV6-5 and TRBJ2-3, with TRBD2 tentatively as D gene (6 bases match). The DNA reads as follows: TGTGCCAGCAGTTGGGACTCTTACGGGACAGATACGCAGTATTTT. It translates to CASSWDSYGTDTQYF.